This T cell receptor beta chain is from a study of blood T cell repertoires in COVID-19. Across the whole study: Spain, Italy and the United States supplied samples that represented acute and convalescent COVID-19. PBMCs, B-cell-depleted T cells, or T cells provided the cDNA or gDNA that made up the material.

In germline, CDR1 is SEHNR, CDR2 FQNEAQ (reference sequence). This CDR3 contains 14 residues. V lost 0 bases and J lost 1, with 6 bases in between. Data came from immunoSEQ multiplex PCR; TCRdb stores just in-frame clones and leaves some out. The sample holds 200,000 to 250,000 clones, 80% to 90% seen once. Only one count was recorded for this clone. Sequencing was performed on peripheral blood. The sequence was obtained from a man in his fifties or sixties with acute or convalescent COVID-19. This chain connects TRBV7-9 to TRBJ1-1; no clear D gene. The CDR3 is CASSLAQTNTEAFF. The CDR3 coding sequence is TGTGCCAGCAGCTTAGCACAAACGAACACTGAAGCTTTCTTT.